Listed below are T cell receptor beta chains from one sample, sequenced in a study of blood T cells in healthy people across ages. TCRdb reanalysed the 5' RACE reads using MiXCR and keeps one entry per CDR3 protein. The sample lists 1 million or so distinct CDR3 sequences; roughly a quarter were seen once. This sample was shared with a second study, whose subject was T cells of mothers and their children.

The sequenced sample consisted of blood. The origin of the receptors is a girl aged 2-15 years in good health. Each CDR3 is given with its conserved first and last residue. Each record gives: J gene, D gene, V gene, CDR3 protein. A D gene is named only where the DNA matches it firmly.

>.|.|TRBV7-2
CASSLEGGGPYEQYF
>TRBJ2-3|.|TRBV15
CATSSAGNTDTQYF
>TRBJ1-4|.|TRBV6-2/TRBV6-3
CASVRGRDEKLFF
>TRBJ1-4|.|TRBV12-3/TRBV12-4
CASSPSPGNEKLFF
>TRBJ1-5|.|TRBV3-1
CASSHGSRGNNQPQHF
>TRBJ2-3|.|TRBV25-1
CASSEFGGGHNTDTQYF
>TRBJ1-2|.|TRBV7-9
CASSDPSAWTSNYGYTF
>.|TRBD2|TRBV7-2
CASSSERGGYEQYF
>TRBJ2-3|.|TRBV5-1
CASSSGAEDTQYF
>TRBJ2-5|TRBD2|TRBV2
CASNPSGQIVRETQYF
>TRBJ1-2|.|TRBV7-2
CASSLDEGVYGYTF
>TRBJ1-4|TRBD1|TRBV7-3
CASSARGGANEKLFF
>TRBJ2-5|.|TRBV7-6
CASSLAGGQETRYF
>TRBJ2-5|.|TRBV2
CAAGGETQYF
>TRBJ1-4|TRBD1|TRBV28
CASSLPGTGVEKLFF
>TRBJ1-5|.|TRBV28
CASAGPPYSNQPQHF
>TRBJ1-2|TRBD1|TRBV7-2
CASSLGPGQVDDYTF
>TRBJ2-3|.|TRBV18
CASKTDPAADTQYF
>TRBJ1-2|.|TRBV4-3
CASSPDITYGYTF
>TRBJ2-1|.|TRBV28
CASSPTGLLNEQFF
>TRBJ2-5|.|TRBV5-1
CASSLGVRDSETQYF